This T cell receptor beta chain derives from a study of shared clonotypes between healthy human individuals. Points from the study as a whole: Only blood underwent sampling, and tissue repertoires likely differ. The study found approximately 5% of naive CD4 clonotypes shared across a few donors.

Naive CD8 cells, CD45RO-negative and positively selected for CCR7, excluded terminally differentiated effector memory CD45RA+ cells. Original analysis: ImmunoSEQ gave junction-only sequences without quality scores, so filtering differed. The method was immunoSEQ multiplex PCR; TCRdb's version includes in-frame clones alone and lacks a portion of them. V, J and clone size are those of that table, while D and trimming were read from the DNA. The table shows 550,000 to 600,000 clones, with 98% occurring only once. Comments on this clone: No antigen is known for it.

Germline V gives CDR1 KGHSH, CDR2 LQKENI. This CDR3 contains 16 residues. After removal of 3 bases from V and 5 bases from J, the junction contained 11 bases not matched to a gene. The genes are TRBV18 and TRBJ2-5; TRBD2 agrees at 8 bases. The sequence was obtained from a man aged 25-40 years in good health. The sample taken for sequencing was naive CD8+ T cells sorted from blood. For the CDR3, the DNA is TGTGCCAGCTCACCTATCGATAGCGGGACCGGCGAGACCCAGTACTTC. Its protein product is CASSPIDSGTGETQYF.